Each of the 13 T cell receptor beta chains below was sequenced from the same sample in a study of T-cell memory formation after mild COVID-19. MiXCR was run by TCRdb on the 5' RACE reads, yielding one entry per CDR3 protein. The sample includes about 110,000 distinct CDR3 sequences, 18% of them seen just once. Sequenced: PBMCs or a T cell subset sorted from them (not recorded which). The receptors shown here come from a man aged 18 to 35 who had mild COVID-19 (a few samples of this study predate the infection). Cell type and time point are not known.

The table lists this clonotype with a few counts. V is TRBV2 and J is TRBJ1-1, with a tentative D call TRBD1 (5 bases). CDR1 and CDR2 from the germline V gene are SNHLY and FYNNEI. V was pared by 2 bases and J by 4 bases, with 11 bases between. The CDR3 length is 14 residues. CDR3 residues: CASSEFVQGTEAFF. The CDR3 coding sequence is TGTGCCAGCAGTGAATTTGTCCAGGGCACTGAAGCTTTCTTT.

This chain uses TRBV5-1 with TRBJ1-4, with D unresolved. Germline CDR1 and CDR2: SGHRS and YFSETQ. Trimming removed 0 bases at V and 3 bases at J, with 6 bases between. The CDR3 sequence is 14 residues long. This chain's CDR3 is CASSLGTSNEKLFF. DNA of the CDR3: TGCGCCAGCAGCTTGGGCACCTCTAATGAAAAACTGTTTTTT.

This chain joins TRBV5-4 and TRBJ1-5, with D perhaps TRBD1 (5 bases). The CDR3 is made up of 13 amino acids. The germline CDR1 and CDR2 sequences are SGHNT and YYREEE (reference sequence). Between the trimmed V and J ends, which lost 2 bases and 7 bases, there was a span of 10 bases. CDR3 nucleotides: TGTGCCAGCAGCTTCGGGGGGGAACAGCCCCAGCATTTT. Protein: CASSFGGEQPQHF.

This clonotype showed up just a few times. The rearrangement uses TRBV4-2 and TRBJ1-2; TRBD1 is a possible D gene (5 bases). Germline CDR1 LGHNA, CDR2 YNFKEQ. This CDR3 comprises 15 residues. V gave up 0 bases and J gave up 6 bases, with 14 bases separating them. The CDR3 sequence: CASSQDSGRVDGYTF. DNA for the CDR3: TGTGCCAGCAGCCAAGATAGCGGCAGGGTCGATGGCTACACCTTC.

This clonotype has only a few counts. This chain connects TRBV10-3 to TRBJ2-5; TRBD1 aligns across 9 bases. CDR3 size: 13 residues. In germline, CDR1 is ENHRY, CDR2 SYGVKD. V lost 6 bases, J lost 7 bases, and 6 bases stayed unmatched. The CDR3 nucleotides are TGTGCCATCAGGGGGGACAGGGACGGGACCCAGTACTTC. Translating gives CAIRGDRDGTQYF.

The chain uses TRBV7-2 and TRBJ1-3, with D perhaps matching TRBD1 (5 bases). Germline V CDR1 and CDR2: SGHTA, FQGNSA. V lost 5 bases to trimming and J lost 0 bases, with 11 bases between them. CDR3 length: 15 residues. The CDR3: CASSPGTDSGNTIYF. The CDR3, as DNA: TGTGCCAGCAGCCCGGGGACCGACTCTGGAAACACCATATATTTT.

This chain links TRBV5-4 with TRBJ2-3; D is ambiguous. This CDR3 has 14 amino acids. V was trimmed by 4 bases and J by 1 base, leaving 10 bases between them. Germline CDR1 is SGHNT and CDR2 is YYREEE (reference sequence). CDR3 sequence (DNA): TGTGCCAGCAGCCCCTGGCGAGGCACAGATACGCAGTATTTT. It translates to CASSPWRGTDTQYF. Filled out from reference TRBV5-4 and TRBJ2-3, the complete variable domain reads ETGVTQSPTHLIKTRGQQVTLRCSSQSGHNTVSWYQQALGQGPQFIFQYYREEENGRGNFPPRFSGLQFPNYSSELNVNALELDDSALYLCASSPWRGTDTQYFGPGTRLTVL.

This clonotype was seen a few times. The V call is TRBV7-2, the J call TRBJ1-6; D perhaps matches TRBD1 (6 bases). V was clipped by 7 bases and J by 10 bases, with 20 bases between them. Germline-derived CDR1 and CDR2 are SGHTA and FQGNSA. The CDR3 has 15 amino acids. The DNA for the CDR3 is TGTGCCAGCACGACGGACAGACGGGGCCTCTCACCCCTCCACTTT. The encoded protein is CASTTDRRGLSPLHF.

This clonotype was counted a few times. The chain carries TRBV20-1 and TRBJ1-1, with D perhaps TRBD1 (6 bases). Trimming pared 1 base from V and 4 bases from J, leaving 10 bases between. In germline, CDR1 is DFQATT, CDR2 SNEGSKA (reference sequence). The CDR3 length is 13 residues. The CDR3 region is CSARVQGGTEAFF. CDR3 nucleotide sequence: TGCAGTGCTAGAGTACAGGGTGGCACTGAAGCTTTCTTT.

V and J are TRBV10-1 and TRBJ2-7; 8 bases agree with TRBD2. With V trimmed by 3 bases and J by 5 bases, 9 bases remained unmatched. The CDR3 loop spans 15 amino acids. Germline V CDR1 and CDR2: WNHNN, SYGVQD (reference sequence). For the CDR3, the DNA is TGCGCCAGCAGTGATGGGGCGGGGGGCCTGAACGAGCAGTACTTC. The encoded protein is CASSDGAGGLNEQYF.

This clonotype has only a few counts. V and J are TRBV3-1 and TRBJ1-6; 10 bases agree with TRBD1. Germline V gives CDR1 LGHDT, CDR2 YNNKEL (reference sequence). V lost 6 bases, J lost 7 bases, and 3 bases stayed unmatched. The CDR3 sequence is 14 residues long. The CDR3 DNA is TGTGCCAGCAGTCGGACAGGGGGGAATTCACCCCTCCACTTT. Translation gives CASSRTGGNSPLHF.

The J gene is TRBJ2-2, the V gene TRBV11-2, with D perhaps TRBD1 (5 bases). From germline, CDR1 is SGHAT and CDR2 FQNNGV. There are 14 residues in the CDR3. V was trimmed by 4 bases and J by 6 bases, leaving 12 bases between them. The CDR3 DNA reads as TGTGCCAGCAGCTCCTACAGGCTCTCCGGGGAGCTGTTTTTT. It specifies CASSSYRLSGELFF. The full variable domain, its missing parts supplied by reference TRBV11-2 and TRBJ2-2, is EAGVAQSPRYKIIEKRQSVAFWCNPISGHATLYWYQQILGQGPKLLIQFQNNGVVDDSQLPKDRFSAERLKGVDSTLKIQPAKLEDSAVYLCASSSYRLSGELFFGEGSRLTVL.

The chain recombines TRBV6-5 with TRBJ2-3; D gene ambiguous. Germline V gives CDR1 MNHEY, CDR2 SVGAGI. V shed 5 bases and J shed 0 bases, with 9 bases lying between them. This CDR3 contains 14 residues. For the CDR3, the DNA is TGTGCCAGCAGTAGGACGGTCAGCACAGATACGCAGTATTTT. Translated: CASSRTVSTDTQYF.